The source of this T cell receptor beta chain is a study of T cells after posttransplantation cyclophosphamide. Study-wide findings and caveats: Tissue-infiltrating T cells from skin or gut overlapped little with blood T cells.

This clone came up many times. Its antigen remains unknown. The CDR3 consists of 16 residues. From germline, CDR1 is LNHNV and CDR2 YYDKDF (reference sequence). V shed 1 base and J 4 bases; nucleotides not matched to a gene: 4. Method: immunoSEQ multiplex PCR; TCRdb's copy keeps in-frame clones and lacks some. Sampling found 20,000 to 25,000 clones, none seen once. The clonotype originates from a woman aged 45 to 65 in good health, CMV-negative, and a related stem cell transplant donor. This chain connects TRBV15 to TRBJ2-1; 10 positions agree with TRBD2. The material sequenced was PBMCs. CDR3 sequence: CATSRASSGGYNEQFF. The CDR3 DNA sequence: TGTGCCACCAGCAGAGCGTCTAGCGGGGGATACAATGAGCAGTTCTTC.